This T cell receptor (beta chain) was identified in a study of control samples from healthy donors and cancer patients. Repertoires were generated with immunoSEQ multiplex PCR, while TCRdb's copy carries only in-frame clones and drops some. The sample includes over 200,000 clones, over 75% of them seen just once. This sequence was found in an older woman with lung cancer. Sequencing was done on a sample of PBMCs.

CDR3: CASSSPGQGYTEAFF. CDR3 in DNA: TGTGCCAGCAGTTCCCCAGGACAGGGGTACACTGAAGCTTTCTTT. The chain couples TRBV28 to TRBJ1-1, with TRBD1 identical over 9 bases. This CDR3 is built from 15 residues. Germline trimming cut 4 bases from V and 3 bases from J; bases unmatched to any gene: 6. Germline lookup yields CDR1 MDHEN and CDR2 SYDVKM.